This entry describes one T cell receptor beta chain. These data belong to a study of blood T cell repertoires in COVID-19. Study context: COVID-19 samples, acute and convalescent, were from the United States, Italy and Spain. From T cells, B-cell-depleted T cells, or PBMCs came the material, which was cDNA or gDNA.

Per the original methods: Nucleated cell number was recorded as an estimate derived from reference gene primer amplification. Assay used: immunoSEQ multiplex PCR; TCRdb lists only in-frame clones, some missing. Clone size and V and J calls were adopted from that table, with D and trimming inferred from the DNA. Here the sample spans under 150,000 clones, 70% to 90% being singletons. Membership in each cohort depended on participant-reported clinical history. The germline V and J ends were trimmed by 5 bases and 2 bases, with 13 bases remaining between them. Germline assignment: CDR1 MDHEN and CDR2 SYDVKM. The CDR3 covers 15 residues.

The chain couples TRBV28 to TRBJ1-3; D gene ambiguous. The TCR sequence derives from a woman in her 30s with acute COVID-19. The specimen sequenced was PBMCs or T cells enriched from blood (not recorded which). DNA for the CDR3: TGTGCCAGCAGTAAAAGGCGGTTTGCTGGAAACACCATATATTTT. It is translated as CASSKRRFAGNTIYF.